This T cell receptor (beta chain) was observed in a study of blood T cells in healthy people across ages. Findings and limits, study-wide: Underestimates were what the diversity estimates from one million T cells were considered to be.

Then a second PCR, running roughly 7 to 11 cycles, was carried out with a sample-barcoded 5' primer and a J-beta primer mix. TCRdb re-called the 5' RACE reads through MiXCR, storing one row per CDR3 protein. Of about 400,000 distinct CDR3 sequences listed, over 45% are singletons. The sample, about 10 milliliters of peripheral blood, was drawn from each donor. CDR1 LGHNA and CDR2 YSLEER come from the germline V gene. Trimming cost V 5 bases and J 1 base; bases outside gene matches: 4. The CDR3 is 15 residues long. In regard to this clonotype: The antigen is not known.

The specimen sequenced was blood. The V gene is TRBV4-3, the J gene TRBJ2-3; TRBD2 matches at 9 bases. This TCR came from a man in his fifties or sixties in good health. CDR3 loop: CASSAVAGGTDTQYF. The DNA of the CDR3 is TGCGCCAGCAGCGCAGTAGCGGGAGGCACAGATACGCAGTATTTT.